A single sample is the source of the 29 T cell receptor beta chains below, sequenced in a study of T cell responses to AZD1222 COVID-19 vaccine. TCRdb's table, derived via immunoSEQ multiplex PCR, lists solely in-frame clones and lacks some. The sample lists roughly 150,000 clones; about 90% were seen once. This specimen consisted of peripheral blood, obtained 28 days after the second AZD1222 dose. The origin of the receptors is an adult who received the AZD1222 COVID-19 vaccine.

The chain recombines TRBV10-3 with TRBJ2-7; a weak D match, TRBD1 (5 bases). Germline V gives CDR1 ENHRY, CDR2 SYGVKD. Between the trimmed V and J ends, which lost 6 bases and 5 bases, there was a span of 11 bases. The CDR3 contains 12 residues. The CDR3 DNA sequence: TGTGCCATCAGGGCGACAGTAGACGAGCAGTACTTC. Its translation is CAIRATVDEQYF.

The chain has TRBV3-1 (or the pseudogene TRBV3-2) and TRBJ2-1, with D unresolved. V gave up 1 base and J gave up 7 bases, with 5 bases separating them. CDR1 LGHDT and CDR2 YNNKEL come from the germline V gene (reference sequence). The CDR3 contains 12 residues. CDR3 amino acids: CASSQAGNEQFF. CDR3 nucleotides: TGTGCCAGCAGCCAAGCTGGAAATGAGCAGTTCTTC.

The CDR3 sequence: CASSLVASGADTQYF. The CDR3 nucleotides read TGTGCCAGCAGCTTAGTGGCTAGCGGGGCGGATACGCAGTATTTT. The gene calls are TRBV7-2 and TRBJ2-3; TRBD2 aligns across 9 bases. CDR3 length: 15 amino acids. Germline lookup yields CDR1 SGHTA and CDR2 FQGNSA. Unmatched junction bases numbered 5, after V lost 1 base and J lost 6 bases.

The chain carries TRBV3-1 (or the pseudogene TRBV3-2) and TRBJ1-2; D unresolved. The V and J ends lost 2 bases and 4 bases respectively, with 8 bases between them. CDR3 length: 13 residues. Germline V gene sequence: CDR1 LGHDT, CDR2 YNNKEL (reference sequence). In nucleotides, the CDR3 is TGTGCCAGCAGCCAAATGAGGAGCTATGGCTACACCTTC. Its protein is CASSQMRSYGYTF.

This sequence joins TRBV4-3 and TRBJ2-2; 8 bases line up with TRBD1. The CDR3 length is 16 residues. The germline V gene has CDR1 LGHNA and CDR2 YSLEER. Trimming took 0 bases from V and 4 from J; bases not matched to a gene: 4. The CDR3: CASSQEGTGPTGELFF. CDR3 sequence (DNA): TGCGCCAGCAGCCAAGAGGGGACAGGACCCACCGGGGAGCTGTTTTTT.

This clone was seen at least ten times. This rearrangement joins TRBV4-2 to TRBJ2-7, with 8 bases matching TRBD2. The trim removed 6 bases at V and 2 bases at J, leaving 6 bases unmatched. The length of the CDR3 is 14 residues. Germline CDR1 LGHNA, CDR2 YNFKEQ. The CDR3 loop reads CASRAGGDTYEQYF. The CDR3 bases are TGTGCCAGCAGAGCCGGGGGGGATACCTACGAGCAGTACTTC.

V gene TRBV6-2 or TRBV6-3 combines with J gene TRBJ2-6, with D perhaps TRBD2 (5 bases). This CDR3 has 15 residues. Germline V lookup: CDR1 MNHEY, CDR2 SVGEGT. Between the trimmed V and J ends, which lost 2 bases and 3 bases, there was a span of 8 bases. The DNA for the CDR3 is TGTGCCAGCAGTTACCCTCGGGGTGGGGCCAACGTCCTGACTTTC. It encodes CASSYPRGGANVLTF.

The chain recombines TRBV19 with TRBJ2-7, with 8 positions matching TRBD2. Looked up from germline, CDR1 is LNHDA and CDR2 is SQIVND (reference sequence). V was clipped by 1 base and J by 3 bases; unmatched bases: 11. The CDR3 runs to 17 residues. This CDR3 is CASSIVPRLATYYEQYF. The CDR3 DNA follows: TGTGCCAGTAGTATAGTTCCCCGACTAGCGACATACTACGAGCAGTACTTC.

The rearrangement uses TRBV28 and TRBJ1-4; the match to TRBD1 covers 9 bases. V lost 6 bases to trimming and J lost 6 bases; unmatched junction nucleotides: 8. There are 15 residues in the CDR3. Per germline, CDR1 MDHEN and CDR2 SYDVKM. In DNA, the CDR3 is TGTGCCAGCAGAACAGACCGGACAGGGGATGAAAAACTGTTTTTT. This encodes CASRTDRTGDEKLFF.

J is TRBJ1-5 and V is TRBV19; D ambiguous. In germline, CDR1 is LNHDA, CDR2 SQIVND (reference sequence). The germline V and J ends were trimmed by 5 bases and 0 bases, with 11 bases remaining between them. This CDR3 is built from 15 residues. CDR3: CASSPTPYSNQPQHF. In DNA, the CDR3 is TGTGCCAGTAGTCCGACACCTTATAGCAATCAGCCCCAGCATTTT.

The V gene is TRBV4-3, the J gene TRBJ1-3; D remains ambiguous. The CDR3 has 16 amino acids. The germline V gene has CDR1 LGHNA and CDR2 YSLEER. V lost 0 bases to trimming and J lost 0 bases, with 9 bases between them. CDR3 sequence (DNA): TGCGCCAGCAGCCAAGAAGCAGGCTACTCTGGAAACACCATATATTTT. This sequence encodes CASSQEAGYSGNTIYF.

V and J are TRBV7-2 and TRBJ1-4; D is perhaps TRBD1 (5 bases). Germline CDR1 and CDR2: SGHTA and FQGNSA. The V end was cut by 5 bases, the J end by 4 bases, with 14 bases between. This CDR3 is built from 15 residues. The CDR3: CASSRRGFINEKLFF. CDR3 bases: TGTGCCAGCAGCCGTCGGGGCTTTATTAATGAAAAACTGTTTTTT.

The sample holds one count of this clone. This chain connects TRBV6-6 to TRBJ1-4; a possible D gene is TRBD1 (5 bases). V lost 5 bases, J lost 8 bases, and 12 bases lay in between. The germline V gene encodes CDR1 MNHNY and CDR2 SVGAGI (reference sequence). CDR3 length: 13 amino acids. The CDR3 is CASSIGVQEKLFF. CDR3 in DNA: TGTGCCAGCAGTATAGGGGTCCAGGAAAAACTGTTTTTT.

The rearrangement joins TRBV11-3 to TRBJ2-7; D is possibly TRBD1 (6 bases). CDR3 length equals 13 residues. Trimming pared 8 bases from V and 5 bases from J, leaving 16 bases between. CDR1 is SGHNT and CDR2 is YENEEA in the germline V gene. The DNA of the CDR3 is TGTGCCAGCTGGGGTGGGGGCGGCGACGAGCAGTACTTC. Its translation is CASWGGGGDEQYF.

The chain links TRBV2 to TRBJ2-1; 8 positions match TRBD1. Trimming removed 6 bases from V and 9 bases from J; junction bases left unmatched: 7. The CDR3 is made up of 13 amino acids. Germline V gives CDR1 SNHLY, CDR2 FYNNEI. The CDR3, as DNA: TGTGCCAGCAGATGGACAGGGTACGGTGAGCAGTTCTTC. Translation gives CASRWTGYGEQFF.

The J gene is TRBJ2-4, the V gene TRBV7-2, with no clear D. This CDR3 has 14 residues. The germline V gene has CDR1 SGHTA and CDR2 FQGNSA. Between the trimmed V and J ends, which lost 1 base and 7 bases, there was a span of 11 bases. The CDR3 is CASSLDGRGNIQYF. The CDR3 DNA sequence: TGTGCCAGCAGCTTAGATGGTCGTGGGAACATTCAGTACTTC.

The CDR3 bases are TGTGCCAGCTCACCTAGATCGGGTAGAAACAATGAGCAGTTCTTC. As protein: CASSPRSGRNNEQFF. The rearrangement links TRBV18 to TRBJ2-1, with D uncertain. CDR3 length equals 15 residues. Trimming took 3 bases from V and 5 from J, leaving 14 bases between them. CDR1 and CDR2 from the germline V gene are KGHSH and LQKENI.

This clone occurred a few times. This chain links TRBV19 with TRBJ1-4; D call uncertain. The V and J ends lost 3 bases and 7 bases respectively, with 12 bases between them. The CDR3 is 14 amino acids. Germline-derived CDR1 and CDR2 are LNHDA and SQIVND (reference sequence). The CDR3 nucleotides read TGTGCCAGTAGTATCCTCGGGGAAGGTGAAAAACTGTTTTTT. Residues: CASSILGEGEKLFF.

This chain links TRBV30 with TRBJ1-1; unclear D gene. Germline CDR1 GTSNPN, CDR2 SVGIG (reference sequence). The V end lost 2 bases, the J end lost 1 base, and 8 bases lay between the germline ends. The CDR3 is 13 residues long. The CDR3 nucleotides are TGTGCCTGGAGTATACAGAGGAACACTGAAGCTTTCTTT. Translated, it gives CAWSIQRNTEAFF.

V usage is TRBV30 and J usage is TRBJ1-5; 10 bases line up with TRBD1. V was pared by 1 base and J by 4 bases, with 4 bases of the junction left unmatched. Germline assignment: CDR1 GTSNPN and CDR2 SVGIG (reference sequence). This CDR3 is 15 amino acids long. CDR3 region: CAWSGRTGGNQPQHF. Here the CDR3 DNA reads TGTGCCTGGAGTGGACGGACAGGGGGAAATCAGCCCCAGCATTTT.

V gene TRBV5-1 combines with J gene TRBJ2-3; 9 nucleotides line up with TRBD1. This CDR3 has 16 residues. CDR1 and CDR2 from the germline V gene are SGHRS and YFSETQ. Trimming removed 4 bases from V and 2 bases from J; junction bases left unmatched: 8. DNA of the CDR3: TGCGCCAGCAGCAAGGGACAGGGTAAGAACACAGATACGCAGTATTTT. Protein: CASSKGQGKNTDTQYF.

This clone occurred once. Here the CDR3 DNA reads TGTGCCAGCAGCCAAGTGAGGGCAGAAGCTTTCTTT. Protein: CASSQVRAEAFF. The chain recombines TRBV3-1 (or the pseudogene TRBV3-2) with TRBJ1-1; D is uncertain. The CDR3 runs 12 residues. Trimming removed 1 base from V and 8 bases from J, with 8 bases in between. In germline, CDR1 is LGHDT, CDR2 YNNKEL (reference sequence).

J is TRBJ1-2 and V is TRBV6-5; 10 bases agree with TRBD1. Germline CDR1 reads MNHEY; CDR2 reads SVGAGI. The J segment lost 2 bases and the V segment lost 5 bases, leaving 5 bases of the junction unmatched. The CDR3 sequence is 15 residues long. Here the CDR3 DNA reads TGTGCCAGCAGTACTCAGGGACAGGGGAACTATGGCTACACCTTC. Protein product: CASSTQGQGNYGYTF.

CDR3 region: CASSQVPGSSTDTQYF. CDR3 nucleotide sequence: TGCGCCAGCAGCCAAGTTCCAGGGTCTAGCACAGATACGCAGTATTTT. The V and J genes are TRBV4-1 and TRBJ2-3, with D possibly TRBD1 on 5 matching bases. CDR3 length: 16 amino acids. V lost 1 base, J lost 0 bases, and 11 bases lay in between. The germline gives CDR1 MGHRA, CDR2 YSYEKL.

The V and J genes are TRBV4-3 and TRBJ2-3; 10 nucleotides agree with TRBD2. CDR3 size: 17 residues. Germline CDR1 is LGHNA and CDR2 is YSLEER. V was pared by 0 bases and J by 10 bases, with 13 bases of the junction left unmatched. CDR3 loop: CASSQDREASGGTAQYF. The CDR3 nucleotides read TGCGCCAGCAGCCAAGATAGAGAGGCTAGCGGGGGTACAGCGCAGTATTTT.

The rearrangement links TRBV7-9 to TRBJ1-2, with unresolved D. CDR3 size: 13 residues. Looked up from germline, CDR1 is SEHNR and CDR2 is FQNEAQ (reference sequence). V was trimmed by 2 bases and J by 4 bases, leaving 8 bases between them. The chain's CDR3 is CASSLMSLYGYTF. In nucleotides, the CDR3 is TGTGCCAGCAGCTTAATGAGTCTCTATGGCTACACCTTC.

V is TRBV7-6 and J is TRBJ1-1; TRBD1 is a possible D gene (6 bases). The CDR3 has 15 amino acids. Germline CDR1 is SGHVS and CDR2 is FNYEAQ. V lost 3 bases and J lost 4, with 15 bases in between. CDR3 nucleotide sequence: TGTGCCAGCAGCTTGTCAGGGGAGGTAGGCACTGAAGCTTTCTTT. Its protein is CASSLSGEVGTEAFF. Full variable domain (remainder filled in from reference TRBV7-6 and TRBJ1-1): GAGVSQSPRYKVTKRGQDVALRCDPISGHVSLYWYRQALGQGPEFLTYFNYEAQQDKSGLPNDRFSAERPEGSISTLTIQRTEQRDSAMYRCASSLSGEVGTEAFFGQGTRLTVV.

This clone was recorded only once. J is TRBJ1-2 and V is TRBV7-3; D is perhaps TRBD1 (6 bases). CDR3 length: 13 residues. Germline lookup yields CDR1 SGHTA and CDR2 FQGTGA. V was trimmed by 1 base and J by 5 bases, leaving 8 bases between them. The DNA for the CDR3 is TGTGCCAGCAGCTTAAGCAGGGGTTATGGCTACACCTTC. It codes for CASSLSRGYGYTF.

This clone was picked up one time. This sequence joins TRBV6-6 and TRBJ1-3; TRBD1 might be the D (5 bases). The CDR3 length is 15 residues. The V end was cut by 5 bases, the J end by 0 bases, with 11 bases between. The germline gives CDR1 MNHNY, CDR2 SVGAGI (reference sequence). The DNA for the CDR3 is TGTGCCAGCAGTGGGACGCCTTCCTCTGGAAACACCATATATTTT. This translates into CASSGTPSSGNTIYF.